These 3 T cell receptor beta chains were all obtained from the same sample, sequenced in a study of T cells in Graves' hyperthyroidism and ophthalmopathy. Researchers took RNA transcripts and amplified the TCR beta CDR3 regions from them. During a first-round RT-PCR of the TCR CDR3, the HTBI primer set was used. Each CDR3 protein gets one entry after TCRdb re-called the multiplex PCR reads with MiXCR. The table shows roughly 500,000 distinct CDR3 sequences, with about 14% occurring only once. The sequenced material came from blood. The receptors originated from a woman aged 25 to 39 with Graves' hyperthyroidism that later progressed to Graves' ophthalmopathy.

This clonotype was counted ten times or more. The chain uses TRBV12-3 or TRBV12-4 and TRBJ1-1, with D perhaps TRBD1 (5 bases). V gave up 2 bases and J gave up 5 bases, with 24 bases separating them. The CDR3 is 18 amino acids. The CDR3 sequence is CASSLSDRWGGRRTEAFF. DNA of the CDR3: TGTGCCAGCAGTTTATCGGATCGGTGGGGGGGGAGGAGGACTGAAGCTTTCTTT.

The sample holds many counts of this clonotype. The genes are TRBV15 and TRBJ2-3, with D perhaps TRBD1 or TRBD2 (5 bases each). Germline V gives CDR1 LNHNV, CDR2 YYDKDF (reference sequence). The CDR3 has 14 amino acids. The CDR3 nucleotides are TGTGCTATAAAAGGGGCGCGGGGCACAGATACGCAGTATTTT. It specifies CAIKGARGTDTQYF.

The V call is TRBV4-1, the J call TRBJ1-1, with TRBD1 identical over 11 bases. The V segment lost 3 bases and the J segment 7 bases; nucleotides outside the gene matches: 10. Germline loops: CDR1 MGHRA, CDR2 YSYEKL. The CDR3 has 16 amino acids. The CDR3 loop is CASSHRTGGVYSEAFF. CDR3 DNA: TGCGCCAGCAGCCATCGGACAGGGGGCGTTTACAGTGAAGCTTTCTTT.